The source of this T cell receptor (beta chain) is a study of shared clonotypes between healthy human individuals. At the level of the study: There were three CD4 naive, three CD4 memory, two CD8 naive and one CD8 memory plates per donor.

Germline loops: CDR1 MNHNY, CDR2 SVGAGI (reference sequence). This CDR3 region has 14 residues. V shed 6 bases and J shed 3 bases, with 12 bases lying between them. General study points: With few donors, the genetic and exposure-history diversity represented was limited.

About this clone: Its antigen is as yet unknown.

The donors were adults (healthy and HIV-negative) with no recent acute infections or vaccinations. Some 30,000 T cell genomes, or approximately 190 ng DNA, went into the sorted-subset replicate PCRs. Assay used: immunoSEQ multiplex PCR; TCRdb lists only in-frame clones, some missing. The table includes around 2,000,000 clones, 85% to 95% detected once. J is TRBJ1-5 and V is TRBV6-6, with D uncertain. The sample was naive CD4+ T cells sorted from blood. Subset in this sample: CD45RA+ positively selected. This clonotype was obtained from a man between 18 and 29 years old in good health. The CDR3 is CASSYDGNNQPQHF. The CDR3 nucleotides read TGTGCCAGCAGCTACGACGGGAACAATCAGCCCCAGCATTTT.